A selection of T cell receptor beta chains follows, all from one sample in a study of T cells in Graves' hyperthyroidism and ophthalmopathy. TCRdb re-called the multiplex PCR reads through MiXCR, storing one row per CDR3 protein. In the table there are 600,000 to 900,000 distinct CDR3 sequences, roughly 15% of which are singletons. The sequenced sample consisted of blood. Receptors were obtained from a man between 18 and 35 years old with Graves' hyperthyroidism. The CDR3 runs from the conserved cysteine through the conserved F or W. D genes are given only for firm matches. Size is stated for part of the rows, as once, few or many counts, or as a class when the clone is expanded.

cdr3_aa | cdr3_nt | j_call | clone_size | cdr3_length | d_call | v_call
CASSLDQGAANTEAFF | TGTGCCAGCAGCTTGGATCAGGGGGCGGCGAACACTGAAGCTTTCTTT | TRBJ1-1 | few | 16 | TRBD1 | TRBV5-6
CASSSGQFSGANVLTF | TGCGCCAGCAGCTCTGGACAGTTCTCTGGGGCCAACGTCCTGACTTTC | TRBJ2-6 | . | 16 | . | TRBV4-1
CASSKRNSPLHF | TGTGCCAGCAGTAAACGAAATTCACCCCTCCACTTT | TRBJ1-6 | many | 12 | . | TRBV27
CSVVGGLAGVGEDTQYF | TGCAGCGTTGTGGGGGGACTAGCGGGAGTTGGAGAGGATACGCAGTATTTT | TRBJ2-3 | many | 17 | TRBD2 | TRBV29-1
CASSQTSRKNGYTF | TGCGCCAGCAGCCAGACAAGCCGGAAAAATGGCTACACCTTC | TRBJ1-2 | few | 14 | . | TRBV4-1
CASSSPGLAGEETQYF | TGTGCCAGCAGCTCCCCGGGACTAGCGGGAGAAGAGACCCAGTACTTC | TRBJ2-5 | many | 16 | TRBD2 | TRBV28
CASSGDLVYEQYF | TGTGCCAGCAGCGGGGACCTAGTCTACGAGCAGTACTTC | TRBJ2-7 | few | 13 | . | TRBV11-1
CSALGGGLDTDTQYF | TGCAGTGCTCTTGGCGGTGGACTCGACACAGATACGCAGTATTTT | TRBJ2-3 | . | 15 | . | TRBV20-1
CATSDTRQGGINEQFF | TGTGCCACCAGTGACACCCGACAGGGGGGGATAAATGAGCAGTTCTTC | TRBJ2-1 | . | 16 | TRBD1 | TRBV24-1
CASGAALSGANVLTF | TGTGCCAGCGGGGCAGCGCTCTCTGGGGCCAACGTCCTGACTTTC | TRBJ2-6 | . | 15 | . | TRBV6-1
CSASSTRLAGETQYF | TGCAGTGCTAGTTCCACTCGACTAGCGGGAGAGACCCAGTACTTC | TRBJ2-5 | few | 15 | TRBD2 | TRBV20-1
CSVGTGTGTNTQYF | TGCAGCGTTGGAACCGGGACAGGGACTAATACGCAGTATTTT | TRBJ2-3 | few | 14 | TRBD1 | TRBV29-1
CASSPRGTGHKNTEAFF | TGTGCCAGCAGCCCCCGAGGGACAGGCCACAAGAACACTGAAGCTTTCTTT | TRBJ1-1 | . | 17 | TRBD1 | TRBV7-9
CAGSPRLDEQSF | TGTGCCGGCTCACCACGGTTGGATGAGCAGTCCTTC | TRBJ2-1 | . | 12 | . | TRBV18
CASSLAPGARDTDTQYF | TGTGCCAGCAGTTTAGCGCCGGGGGCCAGGGACACAGATACGCAGTATTTT | TRBJ2-3 | . | 17 | . | TRBV12-3/TRBV12-4
CASSLVGSADTQYF | TGTGCCAGCAGCTTAGTGGGCAGCGCAGATACGCAGTATTTT | TRBJ2-3 | . | 14 | . | TRBV7-9
CASSEWGEDTEAFF | TGCGCCAGCAGTGAGTGGGGGGAGGACACTGAAGCTTTCTTT | TRBJ1-1 | . | 14 | . | TRBV10-2
CSARGITGVHEQYF | TGCAGTGCTCGAGGAATTACAGGGGTCCACGAGCAGTACTTC | TRBJ2-7 | . | 14 | TRBD1 | TRBV20-1
CASSEFGPSYEQYF | TGTGCCAGCAGTGAATTCGGGCCCTCATACGAGCAGTACTTC | TRBJ2-7 | . | 14 | . | TRBV2
CASGAVGVADTQHF | TGTGCCAGCGGTGCCGTGGGGGTAGCAGATACGCAGCATTTT | TRBJ1-5 | . | 14 | . | TRBV28
CASSQFGTEVFEQFF | TGCGCCAGCAGCCAATTTGGGACGGAGGTTTTTGAGCAGTTCTTC | TRBJ2-1 | . | 15 | . | TRBV4-1
CATSGLATYNEQFF | TGTGCCACCAGTGGCCTAGCGACTTACAATGAGCAGTTCTTC | TRBJ2-1 | . | 14 | . | TRBV24-1
CASSLWGTGKGGYTF | TGTGCCAGCAGTTTATGGGGAACAGGGAAGGGTGGCTACACCTTC | TRBJ1-2 | few | 15 | . | TRBV27
CASSLDIVLAEQFF | TGTGCCAGCAGCTTGGACATAGTCCTCGCTGAGCAGTTCTTC | TRBJ2-1 | many | 14 | . | TRBV5-6
CASSQDRTGTSGSSYNEQFF | TGCGCCAGCAGCCAAGACCGGACCGGGACTAGCGGGAGCTCCTACAATGAGCAGTTCTTC | TRBJ2-1 | . | 20 | TRBD2 | TRBV4-1